The next 18 T cell receptor beta chains were all read from a single sample in a study of neurological immune-mediated disorders. TCRdb recomputed calls from the 5' RACE reads with MiXCR, one row per CDR3 protein. Of around 30,000 distinct CDR3 sequences in the sample, 1.5% are singletons; the top ten hold roughly 8.7%. The sample taken for sequencing was PBMCs. These receptors originate from a woman aged 25 to 39 with multiple sclerosis.

Concerning this clonotype: With a much larger clone just one base away, this may be a read error. The chain carries TRBV7-9 and TRBJ2-7; either TRBD1 or TRBD2 may fit D (5 bases each). The CDR3 consists of 13 residues. V lost 5 bases and J 2 bases, leaving 10 bases between the germline ends. Germline V gene sequence: CDR1 SEHNR, CDR2 FQNEAQ (reference sequence). CDR3 sequence (DNA): TGTGCCAGCAGCCGGGACCACCCCTACGAGCAGTACGTC. Translated: CASSRDHPYEQYV.

This clonotype was observed many times. DNA for the CDR3: TGTGCCATCAGGGACGAAAGGGGCAGAGGCACCGGGGAGCTGTTTTTT. Encoded protein: CAIRDERGRGTGELFF. The chain combines TRBV10-3 with TRBJ2-2; perhaps TRBD1 as D (5 bases). Trimming removed 6 bases from V and 4 bases from J, with 18 bases in between. The V gene's germline CDR1 is ENHRY and CDR2 SYGVKD. The CDR3 loop spans 16 amino acids.

This clonotype was seen ten or more times. The gene calls are TRBV20-1 and TRBJ1-5, with 8 positions matching TRBD1. This CDR3 is 17 amino acids long. V dropped 3 bases and J dropped 0; count of bases not matched to a gene: 10. The germline V gene has CDR1 DFQATT and CDR2 SNEGSKA (reference sequence). This CDR3 reads CSASTAGTGYSNQPQHF. CDR3 bases: TGCAGTGCTAGTACGGCAGGGACAGGATATAGCAATCAGCCCCAGCATTTT.

This clonotype occurred many times. The chain couples TRBV7-2 to TRBJ2-5; D could derive from TRBD1 or TRBD2 (6 bases each). Germline CDR1 and CDR2: SGHTA and FQGNSA. V lost 5 bases and J 5 bases, leaving 18 bases between the germline ends. The CDR3 consists of 15 residues. In DNA, the CDR3 is TGTGCCAGCAGCCGAGGGTCGGGGGCGCGGGAGACCCAGTACTTC. This translates into CASSRGSGARETQYF.

This clonotype was counted ten times or more. One end of the junction fails to match germline, which may point to a read error. The J gene is TRBJ2-1, the V gene TRBV12-3 or TRBV12-4, with D unresolved. This CDR3 is built from 15 residues. This CDR3 reads CASSLDGSSYNAQFF. In DNA, the CDR3 is TGTGCCAGCAGTTTAGACGGAAGCTCCTACAATGCGCAGTTCTTC.

The CDR3 loop is CSARSGGREKLFF. The CDR3 DNA reads TGCAGTGCTAGGTCAGGGGGCCGTGAAAAACTGTTTTTT. The chain joins TRBV20-1 to TRBJ1-4; 8 bases line up with TRBD1. The CDR3 runs to 13 residues. The J segment lost 7 bases and the V segment lost 3 bases, leaving 4 bases of the junction unmatched. Germline V gene sequence: CDR1 DFQATT, CDR2 SNEGSKA (reference sequence).

This clonotype was seen repeatedly, ten times or more. This chain joins TRBV7-7 and TRBJ2-3; 10 bases match TRBD2. With 2 bases clipped from V and 0 bases from J, the junction kept 5 bases outside the gene matches. The germline V gene encodes CDR1 SSHAT and CDR2 FNYEAQ (reference sequence). The CDR3 consists of 17 residues. This chain's CDR3 is CASSLLAGASSTDTQYF. The CDR3 DNA is TGTGCCAGCAGCTTACTAGCGGGGGCGTCTAGCACAGATACGCAGTATTTT.

This clonotype was recorded many times. This chain connects TRBV7-3 to TRBJ1-1; D gene unclear. Trimming removed 2 bases at V and 5 bases at J, with 9 bases between. Per germline, CDR1 SGHTA and CDR2 FQGTGA. This CDR3 comprises 13 residues. CDR3 coding DNA: TGTGCCAGCAGCTTACTGCGGGTAACTGAAGCTTTCTTT. It codes for CASSLLRVTEAFF. The variable domain in full, completed from reference TRBV7-3 and TRBJ1-1, reads GAGVSQTPSNKVTEKGKYVELRCDPISGHTALYWYRQSLGQGPEFLIYFQGTGAADDSGLPNDRFFAVRPEGSVSTLKIQRTERGDSAVYLCASSLLRVTEAFFGQGTRLTVV.

This clonotype showed up many times. The J gene is TRBJ1-1, the V gene TRBV2, with unresolved D. V dropped 5 bases and J dropped 11 bases, with 18 bases sitting between them. Germline CDR1 and CDR2: SNHLY and FYNNEI. The CDR3 spans 13 residues. The CDR3 DNA reads as TGTGCCAGCAGTTCTCTTAGGATTATTAGGGCTTTCTTT. Residues: CASSSLRIIRAFF.

This clonotype has ten or more counts. The chain has TRBV7-2 and TRBJ2-7; D not certain. V lost 4 bases, J lost 6 bases, and 10 bases lay in between. The germline V gene encodes CDR1 SGHTA and CDR2 FQGNSA. The CDR3 has 12 amino acids. The CDR3 reads CASSSPPSEQYF. CDR3 nucleotides: TGTGCCAGCAGCTCACCTCCTAGCGAGCAGTACTTC.

This clonotype was seen many times. With a much larger clone just one base away, this may be a read error. The CDR3 carries no conserved terminal phenylalanine or tryptophan, so it likely arises from a read error. This chain links TRBV16 with TRBJ2-1; D ambiguous. Germline CDR1 reads KGHSY; CDR2 reads FQNENV. This CDR3 is built from 13 residues. Trimming removed 2 bases at V and 6 bases at J, with 8 bases between. The CDR3 is CASSQGQPNEQFC. The CDR3 nucleotides read TGTGCCAGCAGCCAAGGGCAGCCCAATGAGCAGTTCTGC.

This clonotype was counted ten times or more. The CDR3 nucleotides are TGTGCCAGCAGCCCCGAGCGTTCAAAAGTAGGGTACTTC. Residues: CASSPERSKVGYF. V gene TRBV7-8 combines with J gene TRBJ2-7, with D unclear. Per germline, CDR1 SGHVS and CDR2 FQNEAQ. V shed 5 bases and J shed 12 bases, with 20 bases lying between them. The CDR3 has 13 amino acids. The complete variable domain, with remaining parts taken from reference TRBV7-8 and TRBJ2-7, reads GAGVSQSPRYKVAKRGQDVALRCDPISGHVSLFWYQQALGQGPEFLTYFQNEAQLDKSGLPSDRFFAERPEGSVSTLKIQRTQQEDSAVYLCASSPERSKVGYFGPGTRLTVT.

V usage is TRBV20-1 and J usage is TRBJ2-7, with a possible D match to TRBD2 (5 bases). V was cut by 5 bases and J by 5 bases, with 13 bases left in between. Per germline, CDR1 DFQATT and CDR2 SNEGSKA (reference sequence). This CDR3 region has 12 residues. This CDR3 is CSAFLAGNEQYF. CDR3 nucleotide sequence: TGCAGTGCTTTTTTGGCGGGCAACGAGCAGTACTTC.

The chain joins TRBV10-3 to TRBJ2-3; TRBD2 might be the D (7 bases). Deletions cut 3 bases from V and 2 bases from J, with 15 bases between. In germline, CDR1 is ENHRY, CDR2 SYGVKD. This CDR3 is built from 16 residues. CDR3 DNA: TGTGCCATCAGTGATGCTATCGGGGGGCCCACAGATACGCAGTATTTT. This codes for CAISDAIGGPTDTQYF.

This clonotype was detected many times. This chain links TRBV4-1 with TRBJ2-5, with D possibly TRBD1 on 5 matching bases. Trimming stripped 5 bases from V and 2 bases from J, with 12 bases between. There are 14 residues in the CDR3. Germline V gene data show CDR1 as MGHRA and CDR2 as YSYEKL. The CDR3 is CASSSWTKQETQYF. CDR3 DNA: TGCGCCAGCAGCTCCTGGACAAAGCAAGAGACCCAGTACTTC.

This clonotype was seen repeatedly, ten times or more. The chain combines TRBV5-1 with TRBJ2-1, with unresolved D. The CDR3 contains 12 residues. CDR1 and CDR2 (germline): SGHRS, YFSETQ. Trimming cost V 2 bases and J 9 bases, with 9 bases left between them. The CDR3, as DNA: TGCGCCAGCAGCTTTGAAAGAAGTGAGCAGTTCTTC. The encoded protein is CASSFERSEQFF.

This clonotype came up many times. V gene TRBV6-6 combines with J gene TRBJ1-4, with D unresolved. In germline, CDR1 is MNHNY, CDR2 SVGAGI (reference sequence). The CDR3 has 13 residues. V dropped 4 bases and J dropped 8 bases, with 11 bases sitting between them. Here the CDR3 reads CASSSVDQEKLFF. DNA of the CDR3: TGTGCCAGCAGTTCGGTGGATCAGGAAAAACTGTTTTTT.

This clonotype has at least ten counts. The chain uses TRBV20-1 and TRBJ1-2; TRBD1 matches at 11 bases. Germline assignment: CDR1 DFQATT and CDR2 SNEGSKA (reference sequence). Germline trimming cut 0 bases from V and 8 bases from J; bases unmatched to any gene: 5. The CDR3 contains 14 residues. CDR3 residues: CSAREGQGGKGYTF. The DNA for the CDR3 is TGCAGTGCTAGAGAGGGACAGGGGGGCAAAGGCTACACCTTC.